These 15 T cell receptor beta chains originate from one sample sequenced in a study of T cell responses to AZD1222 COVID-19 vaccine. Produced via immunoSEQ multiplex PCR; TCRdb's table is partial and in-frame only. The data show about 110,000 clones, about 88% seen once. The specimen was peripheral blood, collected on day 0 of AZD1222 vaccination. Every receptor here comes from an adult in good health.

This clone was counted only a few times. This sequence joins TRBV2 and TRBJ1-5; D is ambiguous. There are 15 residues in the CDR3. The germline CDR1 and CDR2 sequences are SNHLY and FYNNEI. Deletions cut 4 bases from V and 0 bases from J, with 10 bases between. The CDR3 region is CASSAWVVSNQPQHF. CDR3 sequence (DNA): TGTGCCAGCAGTGCCTGGGTGGTTAGCAATCAGCCCCAGCATTTT.

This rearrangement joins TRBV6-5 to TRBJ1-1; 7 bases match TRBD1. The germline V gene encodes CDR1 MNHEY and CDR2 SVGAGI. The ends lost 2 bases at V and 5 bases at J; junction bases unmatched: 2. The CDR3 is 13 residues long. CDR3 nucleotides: TGTGCCAGCAGTTACGCGACAGGGACTGAAGCTTTCTTT. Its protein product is CASSYATGTEAFF.

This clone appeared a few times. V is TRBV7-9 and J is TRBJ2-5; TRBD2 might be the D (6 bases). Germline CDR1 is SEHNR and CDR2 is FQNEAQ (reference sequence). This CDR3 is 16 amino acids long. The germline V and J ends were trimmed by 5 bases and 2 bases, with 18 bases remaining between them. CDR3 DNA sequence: TGTGCCAGCAGCCTCTCGTTTGCGGGGACGCAAGAGACCCAGTACTTC. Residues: CASSLSFAGTQETQYF. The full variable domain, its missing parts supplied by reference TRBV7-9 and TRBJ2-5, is DTGVSQNPRHKITKRGQNVTFRCDPISEHNRLYWYRQTLGQGPEFLTYFQNEAQLEKSRLLSDRFSAERPKGSFSTLEIQRTEQGDSAMYLCASSLSFAGTQETQYFGPGTRLLVL.

The CDR3 sequence: CASSPKGANTEAFF. The CDR3 bases are TGTGCCAGCAGCCCTAAGGGGGCTAACACTGAAGCTTTCTTT. The V and J genes are TRBV3-1 (or the pseudogene TRBV3-2) and TRBJ1-1, with 7 bases aligning to TRBD1. The CDR3 runs 14 residues. Germline CDR1 is LGHDT and CDR2 is YNNKEL (reference sequence). V was pared by 4 bases and J by 2 bases, with 4 bases of the junction left unmatched.

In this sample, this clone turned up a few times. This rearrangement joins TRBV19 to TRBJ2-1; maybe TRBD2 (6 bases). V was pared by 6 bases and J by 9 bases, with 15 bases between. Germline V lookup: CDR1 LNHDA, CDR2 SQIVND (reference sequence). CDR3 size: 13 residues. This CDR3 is CASSLRRESEQFF. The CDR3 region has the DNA TGTGCCAGTAGCCTGAGACGGGAGTCTGAGCAGTTCTTC.

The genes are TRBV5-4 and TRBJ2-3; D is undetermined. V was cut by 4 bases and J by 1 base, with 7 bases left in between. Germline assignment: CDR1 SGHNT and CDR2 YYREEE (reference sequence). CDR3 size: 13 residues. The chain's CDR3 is CASSDGRTDTQYF. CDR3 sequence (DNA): TGTGCCAGCAGCGATGGGCGCACAGATACGCAGTATTTT.

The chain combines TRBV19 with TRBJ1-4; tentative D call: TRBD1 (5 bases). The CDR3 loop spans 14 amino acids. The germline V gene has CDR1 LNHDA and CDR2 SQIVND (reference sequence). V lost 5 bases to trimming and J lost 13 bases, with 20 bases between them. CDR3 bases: TGTGCCAGTAGTGAGACGACAGACCCTGACCGACTGTTTTTT. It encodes CASSETTDPDRLFF.

The CDR3, as DNA: TGCGCCAGCAGCCAAGAGCGGGGGACCTTTTATGGCTACACCTTC. Its protein product is CASSQERGTFYGYTF. V usage is TRBV4-3 and J usage is TRBJ1-2; TRBD1 might be the D (5 bases). Germline lookup yields CDR1 LGHNA and CDR2 YSLEER. This CDR3 is built from 15 residues. Deletions cut 0 bases from V and 5 bases from J, with 13 bases between.

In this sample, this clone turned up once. Here the CDR3 DNA reads TGTGCCAGCAGTTTATGCAAGCGGGAACTCCAAGAGACCCAGTACTTC. Protein product: CASSLCKRELQETQYF. This chain connects TRBV28 to TRBJ2-5; the match to TRBD2 covers 7 bases. The CDR3 is 16 residues long. Germline loops: CDR1 MDHEN, CDR2 SYDVKM. The V gene end was trimmed by 0 bases and the J gene end by 1 base; junction bases not matched to a gene: 5. Based on the CDR3 plus reference TRBV28 and TRBJ2-5, the full variable domain is DVKVTQSSRYLVKRTGEKVFLECVQDMDHENMFWYRQDPGLGLRLIYFSYDVKMKEKGDIPEGYSVSREKKERFSLILESASTNQTSMYLCASSLCKRELQETQYFGPGTRLLVL.

The CDR3: CASISGPGLGTEAFF. In DNA form, the CDR3 reads TGTGCCAGCATATCGGGGCCGGGGCTGGGCACTGAAGCTTTCTTT. The chain uses TRBV2 and TRBJ1-1; TRBD1 might be the D (5 bases). The CDR3 spans 15 residues. The V gene's germline CDR1 is SNHLY and CDR2 FYNNEI. Trimming took 7 bases from V and 4 from J, leaving 19 bases between them.

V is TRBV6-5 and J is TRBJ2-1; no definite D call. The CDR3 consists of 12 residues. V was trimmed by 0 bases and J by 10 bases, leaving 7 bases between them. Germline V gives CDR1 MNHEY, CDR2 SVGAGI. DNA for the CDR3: TGTGCCAGCAGTTACTCATCACTAGAGCAGTTCTTC. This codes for CASSYSSLEQFF.

The CDR3 bases are TGTGCCAGCCCTTTCAAAGGGGGCAGGCTTCGCTGTGACTATGGCTACACCTTC. It encodes CASPFKGGRLRCDYGYTF. The chain couples TRBV27 to TRBJ1-2; 7 nucleotides line up with TRBD1. V lost 8 bases, J lost 3 bases, and 21 bases stayed unmatched. The CDR3 has 18 amino acids. Germline assignment: CDR1 MNHEY and CDR2 SMNVEV (reference sequence).

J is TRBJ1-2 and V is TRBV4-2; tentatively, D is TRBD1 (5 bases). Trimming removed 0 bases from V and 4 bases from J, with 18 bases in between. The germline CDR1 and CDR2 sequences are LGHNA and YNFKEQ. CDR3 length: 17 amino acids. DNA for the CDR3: TGTGCCAGCAGCCAAGAAAGGGCCCAGGGAGTGGGCTATGGCTACACCTTC. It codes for CASSQERAQGVGYGYTF.

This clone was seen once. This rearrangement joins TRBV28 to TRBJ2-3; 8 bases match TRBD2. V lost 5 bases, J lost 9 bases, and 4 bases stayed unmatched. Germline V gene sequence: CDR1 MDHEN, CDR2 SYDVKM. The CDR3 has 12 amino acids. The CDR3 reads CASSLGRVTQYF. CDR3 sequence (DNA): TGTGCCAGCAGTCTCGGGAGGGTGACGCAGTATTTT.

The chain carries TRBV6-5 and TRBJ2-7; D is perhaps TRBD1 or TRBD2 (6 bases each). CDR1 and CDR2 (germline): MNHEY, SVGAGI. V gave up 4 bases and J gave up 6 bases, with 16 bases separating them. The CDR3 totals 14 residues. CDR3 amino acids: CASSSSGAYSEQYF. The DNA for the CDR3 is TGTGCCAGCAGTTCATCGGGGGCCTACTCCGAGCAGTACTTC.